This T cell receptor beta chain comes out of a study of blood T cells in healthy people across ages. CDR1 and CDR2 (germline): SEHNR, FQNEAQ (reference sequence). With 2 bases removed from V and 13 bases from J, the gap between germline ends came to 24 bases. The CDR3 runs to 16 residues. The authors isolated at least 7 million PBMCs per sample. With a J-beta primer mix and a sample-barcoded 5' primer, a second PCR ran about 7 to 12 cycles. TCRdb called the 5' RACE reads again in MiXCR, with one record for every CDR3 protein. The table shows about 1.6 million distinct CDR3 sequences, with almost 35% occurring only once.

The clonotype originates from a woman aged 25-40 years in good health. The sequenced material came from blood. This chain uses TRBV7-9 with TRBJ2-1; unclear D gene. The CDR3 sequence is CASSLKSNRRAETQFF. The DNA for the CDR3 is TGTGCCAGCAGCTTAAAGTCGAACCGTAGGGCTGAGACCCAGTTCTTC. The variable domain in full, completed from reference TRBV7-9 and TRBJ2-1, reads DTGVSQNPRHKITKRGQNVTFRCDPISEHNRLYWYRQTLGQGPEFLTYFQNEAQLEKSRLLSDRFSAERPKGSFSTLEIQRTEQGDSAMYLCASSLKSNRRAETQFFGPGTRLTVL.